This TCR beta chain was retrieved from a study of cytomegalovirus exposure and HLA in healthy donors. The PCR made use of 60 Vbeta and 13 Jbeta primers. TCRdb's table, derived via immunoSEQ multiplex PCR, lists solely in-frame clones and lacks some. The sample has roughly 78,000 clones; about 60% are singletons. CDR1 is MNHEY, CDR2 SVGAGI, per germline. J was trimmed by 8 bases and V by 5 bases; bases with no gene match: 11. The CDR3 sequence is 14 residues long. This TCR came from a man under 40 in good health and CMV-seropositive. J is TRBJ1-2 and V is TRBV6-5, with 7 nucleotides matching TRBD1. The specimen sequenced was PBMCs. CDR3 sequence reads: CASSPRQGFDGYTF. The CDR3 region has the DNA TGTGCCAGCAGTCCCCGACAGGGCTTCGACGGCTACACCTTC.